Presented here are 15 T cell receptor beta chains from one specimen sequenced in a study of blood T cell repertoires in COVID-19. Clones were sequenced by immunoSEQ multiplex PCR, and TCRdb holds only the in-frame ones, with some missing. The sample holds under 250,000 clones, roughly 80% seen once. What was sequenced was peripheral blood. The receptors shown here come from an elderly man with acute or convalescent COVID-19.

This clone appeared once. The CDR3 is CASSADRGRETQYF. CDR3 nucleotides: TGTGCCAGCAGCGCCGACAGGGGAAGGGAGACCCAGTACTTC. This sequence joins TRBV9 and TRBJ2-5; 8 bases map to TRBD1. The germline gives CDR1 SGDLS, CDR2 YYNGEE. CDR3 length: 14 residues. V trimming: 3 bases; J trimming: 5 bases; junction bases outside the gene matches: 6. Using reference TRBV9 and TRBJ2-5 for the parts outside the CDR3, the full variable domain is DSGVTQTPKHLITATGQRVTLRCSPRSGDLSVYWYQQSLDQGLQFLIQYYNGEERAKGNILERFSAQQFPDLHSELNLSSLELGDSALYFCASSADRGRETQYFGPGTRLLVL.

The chain links TRBV27 to TRBJ2-3; possible D gene TRBD1, 5 bases. Trimming stripped 8 bases from V and 1 base from J, with 16 bases between. The germline V gene has CDR1 MNHEY and CDR2 SMNVEV (reference sequence). CDR3 size: 15 residues. The CDR3 region is CASRPWQGGTDTQYF. The CDR3 DNA reads as TGTGCCAGCCGGCCCTGGCAGGGCGGCACAGATACGCAGTATTTT.

The chain carries TRBV5-8 and TRBJ1-4, with a possible D match to TRBD1 (5 bases). Germline V gene data show CDR1 as SGHTS and CDR2 as YDEGEE. The ends were cut back, 1 base at V and 8 bases at J, with 15 bases in the middle. The CDR3 has 15 amino acids. Here the CDR3 DNA reads TGTGCCAGCAGCTTGATGGGGCAGGGTGGCGAAAAACTGTTTTTT. Translation gives CASSLMGQGGEKLFF. The entire variable domain, with the rest obtained from reference TRBV5-8 and TRBJ1-4, is as follows: EAGVTQSPTHLIKTRGQQATLRCSPISGHTSVYWYQQALGLGLQFLLWYDEGEERNRGNFPPRFSGRQFPNYSSELNVNALELEDSALYLCASSLMGQGGEKLFFGSGTQLSVL.

The chain has TRBV3-1 (or the pseudogene TRBV3-2) and TRBJ1-6; 10 nucleotides agree with TRBD1. Germline loops: CDR1 LGHDT, CDR2 YNNKEL (reference sequence). The CDR3 loop spans 20 amino acids. The J segment lost 6 bases and the V segment lost 2 bases, leaving 16 bases of the junction unmatched. The CDR3 DNA reads as TGTGCCAGCAGCCAATGGTCCGGGACAGGGGCCGAAGTGGGTAATTCACCCCTCCACTTT. It specifies CASSQWSGTGAEVGNSPLHF.

The CDR3 nucleotides read TGTGCCAGCAGGAGACTCACAGGGGGAAATTCACCCCTCCACTTT. Translated: CASRRLTGGNSPLHF. The chain is built from TRBV6-5 and TRBJ1-6; 8 bases fit TRBD1. With 6 bases clipped from V and 7 bases from J, the junction kept 8 bases outside the gene matches. The germline V gene encodes CDR1 MNHEY and CDR2 SVGAGI. This CDR3 is built from 15 residues.

V gene TRBV18 combines with J gene TRBJ1-5; unclear D gene. Looked up from germline, CDR1 is KGHSH and CDR2 is LQKENI. This CDR3 region has 18 residues. V dropped 0 bases and J dropped 2 bases, with 17 bases sitting between them. The CDR3 loop reads CASSPPLLTGGGNQPQHF. The CDR3 nucleotides are TGTGCCAGCTCACCACCGCTTTTAACGGGTGGAGGCAATCAGCCCCAGCATTTT.

V usage is TRBV30 and J usage is TRBJ1-2; the D gene is possibly TRBD1 (5 bases). This CDR3 is built from 12 residues. In germline, CDR1 is GTSNPN, CDR2 SVGIG (reference sequence). Trimming stripped 8 bases from V and 5 bases from J, with 15 bases between. CDR3 region: CAAGGGIYGYTF. The CDR3 coding sequence is TGTGCCGCCGGGGGAGGGATTTATGGCTACACCTTC. The full variable domain, its missing parts supplied by reference TRBV30 and TRBJ1-2, is SQTIHQWPATLVQPVGSPLSLECTVEGTSNPNLYWYRQAAGRGLQLLFYSVGIGQISSEVPQNLSASRPQDRQFILSSKKLLLSDSGFYLCAAGGGIYGYTFGSGTRLTVV.

The V call is TRBV11-2, the J call TRBJ2-3; 9 bases line up with TRBD2. The junction had 14 bases not matched to a gene; V was cut back by 5 bases and J by 2 bases. The CDR3 contains 18 residues. CDR1 and CDR2 (germline): SGHAT, FQNNGV. CDR3 nucleotide sequence: TGTGCCAGCAGCCGTACCACCCTAGCGGGGCCTTACACAGATACGCAGTATTTT. The encoded protein is CASSRTTLAGPYTDTQYF.

The chain carries TRBV19 and TRBJ1-1, with D possibly being TRBD1 (5 bases). V was shortened by 9 bases and J by 6 bases, with 17 bases between the two germline ends. The germline V gene encodes CDR1 LNHDA and CDR2 SQIVND (reference sequence). The CDR3 is 13 amino acids. The CDR3 DNA reads TGTGCCAGCCAACCGGGGGGAATTGCTGAAGCTTTCTTT. Translation: CASQPGGIAEAFF.

The V call is TRBV6-5, the J call TRBJ2-7; no firm D call. The germline gives CDR1 MNHEY, CDR2 SVGAGI. Deletions cut 0 bases from V and 0 bases from J, with 9 bases between. CDR3 length: 15 amino acids. CDR3 protein: CASSYSYQVSYEQYF. The CDR3 coding sequence is TGTGCCAGCAGTTACTCGTATCAGGTCTCCTACGAGCAGTACTTC.

This rearrangement joins TRBV30 to TRBJ2-2, with a tentative D call TRBD2 (5 bases). CDR1 GTSNPN and CDR2 SVGIG come from the germline V gene (reference sequence). The CDR3 contains 16 residues. V lost 2 bases, J lost 6 bases, and 19 bases lay in between. CDR3 amino acids: CAWSINPGFRAGELFF. CDR3 DNA sequence: TGTGCCTGGAGTATCAATCCGGGGTTTCGGGCCGGGGAGCTGTTTTTT.

This clone was seen once. The chain couples TRBV2 to TRBJ1-2; no clear D gene. CDR1 and CDR2 (germline): SNHLY, FYNNEI. Trimming shortened V by 4 bases and J by 4 bases, and 7 bases separated the two germline ends. This CDR3 region has 12 residues. The CDR3 spells CASSGAGYGYTF. DNA of the CDR3: TGTGCCAGCAGTGGGGCTGGCTATGGCTACACCTTC.

The V and J genes are TRBV24-1 and TRBJ2-2; D not resolved. With 9 bases removed from V and 1 base from J, the gap between germline ends came to 11 bases. Per germline, CDR1 KGHDR and CDR2 SFDVKD. CDR3 length equals 14 residues. CDR3 in amino acids: CATSGLRNTGELFF. CDR3 coding DNA: TGTGCCACCTCTGGGCTACGGAACACCGGGGAGCTGTTTTTT.

This clone was seen a single time. The chain joins TRBV18 to TRBJ1-6, with 7 nucleotides matching TRBD1. The CDR3 covers 14 residues. J was trimmed by 10 bases and V by 1 base; bases with no gene match: 4. The germline V gene encodes CDR1 KGHSH and CDR2 LQKENI. CDR3 in amino acids: CASSPQGAKSPLHF. Written as DNA, the CDR3 is TGTGCCAGCTCACCACAGGGGGCGAAATCACCCCTCCACTTT. The full variable domain, completed using reference TRBV18 and TRBJ1-6, is NAGVMQNPRHLVRRRGQEARLRCSPMKGHSHVYWYRQLPEEGLKFMVYLQKENIIDESGMPKERFSAEFPKEGPSILRIQQVVRGDSAAYFCASSPQGAKSPLHFGNGTRLTVT.

The V gene is TRBV6-5, the J gene TRBJ1-1, with no clear D. The CDR3 contains 16 residues. Germline lookup yields CDR1 MNHEY and CDR2 SVGAGI. The V and J ends lost 0 bases and 1 base respectively, with 12 bases between them. The CDR3 region is CASSYSEIVRNTEAFF. The CDR3 DNA reads as TGTGCCAGCAGTTACTCTGAAATAGTGAGGAACACTGAAGCTTTCTTT.